A single sample gave rise to the 26 T cell receptor beta chains below, sequenced in a study of cytotoxic CD8 clonotypes in ibrutinib-treated CLL. Only in-frame clones appear in the TCRdb table, and some are missing; sequencing was by immunoSEQ multiplex PCR. This table has 45,000 to 65,000 clones, approximately 87% appearing once. Sequences were derived from PBMCs, sampled after 24 months of ibrutinib treatment. The source is a human donor with chronic lymphocytic leukemia.

The gene calls are TRBV29-1 and TRBJ2-1; TRBD1 matches at 9 bases. The J segment lost 3 bases and the V segment lost 5 bases, leaving 11 bases of the junction unmatched. This CDR3 region has 16 residues. CDR1 is SQVTM and CDR2 is ANQGSEA in the germline V gene. CDR3 DNA sequence: TGCAGCGTTCATACAGACGGGACAGGGATCTACAATGAGCAGTTCTTC. This translates into CSVHTDGTGIYNEQFF.

The gene calls are TRBV4-1 and TRBJ1-1; no clear D gene. The CDR3 has 13 amino acids. V dropped 4 bases and J dropped 11 bases, with 17 bases sitting between them. Germline assignment: CDR1 MGHRA and CDR2 YSYEKL. This CDR3 is CASSPVEVDGAFF. Here the CDR3 DNA reads TGCGCCAGCAGCCCAGTGGAGGTGGATGGGGCTTTCTTT.

This rearrangement joins TRBV5-4 to TRBJ2-2, with 9 bases identical to TRBD2. Per the germline V gene, CDR1 is SGHNT and CDR2 is YYREEE (reference sequence). The V and J ends lost 4 bases and 4 bases, in that order; junction bases with no gene match: 17. This CDR3 has 19 amino acids. As DNA, the CDR3 is TGTGCCAGCAGCCGACAAAATCGACTAGCGGCCCGTGGCACCGGGGAGCTGTTTTTT. It yields the protein CASSRQNRLAARGTGELFF.

This chain uses TRBV6-1 with TRBJ2-1; 7 nucleotides align to TRBD2. The CDR3 totals 15 residues. Germline CDR1 MNHNS, CDR2 SASEGT. V shed 4 bases, J shed 4 bases, and the junction held 7 bases outside the gene matches. The CDR3 protein is CASSASAGDYNEQFF. The DNA of the CDR3 is TGTGCCAGCAGTGCTAGCGCGGGGGATTACAATGAGCAGTTCTTC.

The chain uses TRBV5-1 and TRBJ2-2; perhaps TRBD2 as D (6 bases). Germline CDR1 and CDR2: SGHRS and YFSETQ. The CDR3 runs 12 residues. V lost 7 bases and J 7 bases, leaving 11 bases between the germline ends. Here the CDR3 DNA reads TGCGCCAGCTCGGGAGACGGCGGGGAGCTGTTTTTT. Amino acids: CASSGDGGELFF.

The rearrangement uses TRBV19 and TRBJ1-2; D is possibly TRBD1 (5 bases). The CDR3 extends over 15 amino acids. Germline V gene lookup returns CDR1 LNHDA and CDR2 SQIVND (reference sequence). Trimming removed 3 bases from V and 2 bases from J, with 13 bases in between. The chain's CDR3 is CASSMLGLLNYGYTF. CDR3 coding DNA: TGTGCCAGTAGTATGTTGGGACTCCTGAACTATGGCTACACCTTC.

The table lists this clone with a count of one. In DNA, the CDR3 is TGTGCCAGCAGCGTGGGACAGGGCAATGAAAAACTGTTTTTT. It is translated as CASSVGQGNEKLFF. V usage is TRBV9 and J usage is TRBJ1-4; 9 bases match TRBD1. With V trimmed by 2 bases and J by 5 bases, 1 base remained unmatched. Germline V gene lookup returns CDR1 SGDLS and CDR2 YYNGEE. The CDR3 length is 14 residues.

The rearrangement uses TRBV6-1 and TRBJ2-3; perhaps D is TRBD1 or TRBD2 (5 bases each). Germline V gene data show CDR1 as MNHNS and CDR2 as SASEGT. CDR3 length: 14 residues. The germline V and J ends were trimmed by 3 bases and 4 bases, with 11 bases remaining between them. The DNA for the CDR3 is TGTGCCAGCAGTGACGGGACCTCGGCAGATACGCAGTATTTT. Translation: CASSDGTSADTQYF.

This chain connects TRBV2 to TRBJ2-3, with D perhaps TRBD1 (6 bases). CDR1 is SNHLY, CDR2 FYNNEI, per germline. The germline V and J ends were trimmed by 6 bases and 5 bases, with 15 bases remaining between them. The CDR3 is made up of 14 amino acids. The CDR3 region is CASSHSQGRDTQYF. The CDR3 bases are TGTGCCAGCAGCCATAGCCAGGGGAGAGATACGCAGTATTTT.

The genes are TRBV10-3 and TRBJ1-6; 11 bases map to TRBD1. Germline CDR1 is ENHRY and CDR2 is SYGVKD. The CDR3 loop spans 15 amino acids. Trimming removed 4 bases from V and 10 bases from J; junction bases left unmatched: 6. In DNA, the CDR3 is TGTGCCATCAGTGGGACCGGGACAGGGGGATCACCCCTCCACTTT. Protein: CAISGTGTGGSPLHF.

The chain has TRBV5-4 and TRBJ2-5; the match to TRBD2 covers 7 bases. CDR1 and CDR2 from the germline V gene are SGHNT and YYREEE (reference sequence). The CDR3 is 15 amino acids. The V segment lost 4 bases and the J segment 5 bases; nucleotides outside the gene matches: 11. As DNA, the CDR3 is TGTGCCAGCAGCCCCCGCGGGCAGGGAGGGGAGACCCAGTACTTC. This translates into CASSPRGQGGETQYF.

The V call is TRBV7-9, the J call TRBJ2-1; D may match TRBD1 or TRBD2 (5 bases each). The germline V and J ends were trimmed by 3 bases and 6 bases, with 15 bases remaining between them. This CDR3 has 15 residues. The germline gives CDR1 SEHNR, CDR2 FQNEAQ (reference sequence). CDR3 sequence reads: CASSFRGARSNEQFF. The CDR3, as DNA: TGTGCCAGCAGCTTTCGAGGGGCCCGGTCCAATGAGCAGTTCTTC.

This chain uses TRBV6-5 with TRBJ2-3; TRBD1 matches at 9 bases. Germline-derived CDR1 and CDR2 are MNHEY and SVGAGI. This CDR3 is 16 amino acids long. V gave up 4 bases and J gave up 3 bases; unmatched junction bases: 8. CDR3 nucleotide sequence: TGTGCCAGCAGTTCAGGCGGGACAGGGTTTACAGATACGCAGTATTTT. Amino acids: CASSSGGTGFTDTQYF.

This clone was picked up a small number of times. The chain recombines TRBV6-6 with TRBJ2-7; 8 positions match TRBD1. The CDR3 runs 16 residues. The germline V gene has CDR1 MNHNY and CDR2 SVGAGI (reference sequence). V lost 6 bases, J lost 2 bases, and 12 bases stayed unmatched. Here the CDR3 reads CASRHQGAPPPYEQYF. CDR3 sequence (DNA): TGTGCCAGCAGGCATCAGGGGGCGCCGCCCCCCTACGAGCAGTACTTC.

The chain uses TRBV28 and TRBJ2-7; 10 bases line up with TRBD1. V lost 5 bases to trimming and J lost 5 bases; unmatched junction nucleotides: 9. CDR1 and CDR2 (germline): MDHEN, SYDVKM. The CDR3 has 15 amino acids. Written as DNA, the CDR3 is TGTGCCAGCAGTCCGCCCGGGACAGGGGCCCACGAGCAGTACTTC. Translation gives CASSPPGTGAHEQYF.

The V call is TRBV5-8, the J call TRBJ2-2; TRBD1 matches 8 bases. V was pared by 5 bases and J by 5 bases, with 11 bases of the junction left unmatched. The CDR3 runs 16 residues. Germline assignment: CDR1 SGHTS and CDR2 YDEGEE. Here the CDR3 reads CASSSLGQGRTGELFF. Written as DNA, the CDR3 is TGTGCCAGCAGTTCCCTCGGACAGGGTCGGACCGGGGAGCTGTTTTTT.

This chain links TRBV5-4 with TRBJ2-3; D might be TRBD2 (6 bases). V was shortened by 4 bases and J by 2 bases, with 11 bases between the two germline ends. Germline V lookup: CDR1 SGHNT, CDR2 YYREEE (reference sequence). The CDR3 has 14 amino acids. DNA for the CDR3: TGTGCCAGCAGCCCCCGGGGGATCACAGATACGCAGTATTTT. This codes for CASSPRGITDTQYF.

This clone was observed once. In DNA, the CDR3 is TGTGCCAGCAGTTCCCTGGCGGCGGGAGGGCCCCGCAATGAGCAGTTCTTC. Its protein is CASSSLAAGGPRNEQFF. The chain couples TRBV27 to TRBJ2-1; 9 bases fit TRBD2. Trimming took 4 bases from V and 6 from J; bases not matched to a gene: 13. The CDR3 runs 17 residues. Germline CDR1 reads MNHEY; CDR2 reads SMNVEV (reference sequence).

J is TRBJ2-7 and V is TRBV15; D is unresolved. This CDR3 is 13 amino acids long. CDR1 and CDR2 from the germline V gene are LNHNV and YYDKDF (reference sequence). The germline V and J ends were trimmed by 0 bases and 4 bases, with 7 bases remaining between them. CDR3 in DNA: TGTGCCACCAGCAGAGATCCTGGGTACGAGCAGTACTTC. It yields the protein CATSRDPGYEQYF.

The chain employs TRBV5-4 and TRBJ1-2, with 7 bases lining up with TRBD1. Germline V gene data show CDR1 as SGHNT and CDR2 as YYREEE (reference sequence). The CDR3 is 14 residues long. Unmatched junction bases numbered 5, after V lost 4 bases and J lost 2 bases. The CDR3 reads CASSPGGPNYGYTF. The CDR3 region has the DNA TGTGCCAGCAGCCCAGGGGGGCCCAACTATGGCTACACCTTC.

The J gene is TRBJ2-1, the V gene TRBV7-2; 7 positions match TRBD1. J gave up 4 bases and V 6 bases, and 9 bases lay outside the gene matches. The CDR3 has 15 residues. Looked up from germline, CDR1 is SGHTA and CDR2 is FQGNSA. The CDR3 reads CASSLGTVGYNEQFF. CDR3 DNA: TGTGCCAGCAGTCTCGGGACAGTAGGGTACAATGAGCAGTTCTTC.

The chain combines TRBV11-3 with TRBJ2-7; 8 bases are shared with TRBD2. Germline trimming cut 5 bases from V and 4 bases from J; bases unmatched to any gene: 7. The V gene's germline CDR1 is SGHNT and CDR2 YENEEA. This CDR3 spans 14 amino acids. The CDR3 DNA follows: TGTGCCAGCAGCGAAGGGACTAGTGGGTACGAGCAGTACTTC. The encoded protein is CASSEGTSGYEQYF.

The chain employs TRBV5-1 and TRBJ2-5, with TRBD1 matching 7 bases. Germline V lookup: CDR1 SGHRS, CDR2 YFSETQ. The CDR3 length is 15 residues. Germline trimming cut 1 base from V and 0 bases from J; bases unmatched to any gene: 3. CDR3 region: CASSLSTGDQETQYF. CDR3 in DNA: TGCGCCAGCAGCTTGTCCACAGGGGACCAAGAGACCCAGTACTTC.

Only one count was recorded for this clone. The J gene is TRBJ2-7, the V gene TRBV5-1; 7 nucleotides line up with TRBD1. From germline, CDR1 is SGHRS and CDR2 YFSETQ. V was pared by 3 bases and J by 3 bases, with 3 bases of the junction left unmatched. The CDR3 length is 13 residues. The CDR3 bases are TGCGCCAGCAGCTGGGGGACAGACTACGAGCAGTACTTC. Translated: CASSWGTDYEQYF.

V and J are TRBV5-1 and TRBJ2-7; 8 bases are shared with TRBD2. V lost 0 bases, J lost 3 bases, and 8 bases stayed unmatched. The CDR3 runs to 16 residues. The germline CDR1 and CDR2 sequences are SGHRS and YFSETQ. CDR3 sequence: CASSLDDGRAFYEQYF. CDR3 in DNA: TGCGCCAGCAGCTTGGATGACGGGAGGGCCTTCTACGAGCAGTACTTC.

J is TRBJ1-1 and V is TRBV9; no firm D call. The CDR3 extends over 11 amino acids. Germline-derived CDR1 and CDR2 are SGDLS and YYNGEE. Trimming left V 5 bases short and J 2 bases short, with 4 bases between. CDR3 nucleotide sequence: TGTGCCAGCAGTGCAAACACTGAAGCTTTCTTT. Encoded protein: CASSANTEAFF.